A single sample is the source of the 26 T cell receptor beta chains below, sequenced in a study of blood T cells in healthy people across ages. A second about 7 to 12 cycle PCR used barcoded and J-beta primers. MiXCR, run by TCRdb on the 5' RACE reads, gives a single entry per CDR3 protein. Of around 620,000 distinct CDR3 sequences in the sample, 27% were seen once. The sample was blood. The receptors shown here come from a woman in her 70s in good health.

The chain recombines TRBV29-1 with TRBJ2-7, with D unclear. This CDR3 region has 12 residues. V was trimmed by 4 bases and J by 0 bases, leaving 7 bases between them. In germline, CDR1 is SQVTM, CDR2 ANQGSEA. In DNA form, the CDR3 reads TGCAGCGTTGTTACGGACTCCTACGAGCAGTACTTC. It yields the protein CSVVTDSYEQYF.

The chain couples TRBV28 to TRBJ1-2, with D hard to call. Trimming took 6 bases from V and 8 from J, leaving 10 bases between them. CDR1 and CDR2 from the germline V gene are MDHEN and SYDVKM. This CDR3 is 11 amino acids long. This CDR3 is CASSSYRGYTF. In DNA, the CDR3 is TGTGCCAGCAGCTCATACAGAGGCTACACCTTC.

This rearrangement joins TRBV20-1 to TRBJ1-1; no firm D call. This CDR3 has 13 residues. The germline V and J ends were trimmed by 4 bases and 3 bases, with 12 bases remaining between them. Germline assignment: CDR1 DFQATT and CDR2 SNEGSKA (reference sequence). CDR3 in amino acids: CSAKRGVYTEAFF. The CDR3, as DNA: TGCAGTGCTAAACGGGGTGTGTACACTGAAGCTTTCTTT.

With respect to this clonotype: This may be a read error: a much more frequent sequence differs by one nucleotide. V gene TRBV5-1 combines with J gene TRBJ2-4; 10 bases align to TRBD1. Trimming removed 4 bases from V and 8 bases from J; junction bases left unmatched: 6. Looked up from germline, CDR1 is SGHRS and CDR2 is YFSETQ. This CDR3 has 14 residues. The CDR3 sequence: CASSPGQGQYIQYF. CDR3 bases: TGCGCCAGCAGCCCGGGACAGGGGCAATACATTCAGTACTTC.

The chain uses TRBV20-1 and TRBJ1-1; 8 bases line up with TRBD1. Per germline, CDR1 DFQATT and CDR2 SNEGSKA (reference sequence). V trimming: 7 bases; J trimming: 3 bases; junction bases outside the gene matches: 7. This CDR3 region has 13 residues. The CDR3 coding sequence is TGCAGTGGAACAGGGGGAGGGGACACTGAAGCTTTCTTT. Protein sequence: CSGTGGGDTEAFF.

The CDR3 region is CASSYNPSRIPSSYNEQFF. DNA of the CDR3: TGCGCCAGCAGTTATAACCCCTCTAGAATCCCGAGCTCCTACAATGAGCAGTTCTTC. The genes are TRBV5-1 and TRBJ2-1; D remains unclear. Germline CDR1 is SGHRS and CDR2 is YFSETQ. The CDR3 has 19 residues. The germline V and J ends were trimmed by 5 bases and 0 bases, with 24 bases remaining between them. The full variable domain, rest sourced from reference TRBV5-1 and TRBJ2-1, is KAGVTQTPRYLIKTRGQQVTLSCSPISGHRSVSWYQQTPGQGLQFLFEYFSETQRNKGNFPGRFSGRQFSNSRSEMNVSTLELGDSALYLCASSYNPSRIPSSYNEQFFGPGTRLTVL.

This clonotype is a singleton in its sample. Here the CDR3 DNA reads TGCGCCAGTTCCCGGGACGGTGAGGAAAAACTGTTTTTT. This translates into CASSRDGEEKLFF. This chain connects TRBV5-1 to TRBJ1-4, with D perhaps TRBD1 (5 bases). Germline assignment: CDR1 SGHRS and CDR2 YFSETQ. Trimming removed 8 bases from V and 8 bases from J, with 16 bases in between. This CDR3 spans 13 amino acids.

In DNA, the CDR3 is TGTGCCAGCAGCGTAATGTCAGGGGTACAAGAGACCCAGTACTTC. Protein: CASSVMSGVQETQYF. The rearrangement uses TRBV9 and TRBJ2-5; TRBD1 might be the D (6 bases). The CDR3 covers 15 residues. CDR1 is SGDLS, CDR2 YYNGEE, per germline. V shed 1 base and J shed 2 bases, with 12 bases lying between them.

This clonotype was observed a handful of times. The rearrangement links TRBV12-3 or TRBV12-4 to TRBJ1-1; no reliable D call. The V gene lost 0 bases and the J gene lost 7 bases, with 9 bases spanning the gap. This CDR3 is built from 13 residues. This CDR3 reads CASSLASEGEAFF. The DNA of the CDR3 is TGTGCCAGCAGTTTAGCGTCTGAGGGTGAAGCTTTCTTT.

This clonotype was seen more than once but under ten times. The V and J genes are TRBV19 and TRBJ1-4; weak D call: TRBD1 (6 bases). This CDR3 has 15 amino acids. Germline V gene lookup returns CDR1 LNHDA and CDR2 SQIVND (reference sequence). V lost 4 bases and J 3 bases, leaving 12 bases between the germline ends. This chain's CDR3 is CASSNTGTPNEKLFF. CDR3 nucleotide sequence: TGTGCCAGTAGTAACACCGGGACACCTAATGAAAAACTGTTTTTT.

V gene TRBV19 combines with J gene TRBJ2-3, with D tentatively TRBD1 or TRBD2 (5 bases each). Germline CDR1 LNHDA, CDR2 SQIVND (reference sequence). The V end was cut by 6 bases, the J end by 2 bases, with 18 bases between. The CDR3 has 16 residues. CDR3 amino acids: CASSALIGTHTDTQYF. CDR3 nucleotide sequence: TGTGCCAGTAGCGCCCTCATAGGGACCCACACAGATACGCAGTATTTT.

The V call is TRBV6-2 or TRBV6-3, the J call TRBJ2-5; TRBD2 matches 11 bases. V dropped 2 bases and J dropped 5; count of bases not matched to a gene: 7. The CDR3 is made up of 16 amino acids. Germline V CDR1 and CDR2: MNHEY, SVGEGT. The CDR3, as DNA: TGTGCCAGCAGTTACGGTAGACTAGCGGGGAAGGAGACCCAGTACTTC. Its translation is CASSYGRLAGKETQYF.

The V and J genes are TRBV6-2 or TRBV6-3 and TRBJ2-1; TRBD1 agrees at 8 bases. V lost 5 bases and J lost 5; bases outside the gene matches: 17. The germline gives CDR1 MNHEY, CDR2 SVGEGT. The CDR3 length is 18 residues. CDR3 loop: CASSHRLNSGQANNEQFF. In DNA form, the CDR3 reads TGTGCCAGCAGTCACAGATTAAATTCGGGACAGGCGAACAATGAGCAGTTCTTC.

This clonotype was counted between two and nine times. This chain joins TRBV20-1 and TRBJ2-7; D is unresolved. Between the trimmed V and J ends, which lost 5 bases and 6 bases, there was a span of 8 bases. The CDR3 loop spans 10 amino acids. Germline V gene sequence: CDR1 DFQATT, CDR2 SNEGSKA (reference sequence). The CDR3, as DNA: TGCAGTGCTGGCGGCTGCGAGCAGTACTTC. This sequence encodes CSAGGCEQYF.

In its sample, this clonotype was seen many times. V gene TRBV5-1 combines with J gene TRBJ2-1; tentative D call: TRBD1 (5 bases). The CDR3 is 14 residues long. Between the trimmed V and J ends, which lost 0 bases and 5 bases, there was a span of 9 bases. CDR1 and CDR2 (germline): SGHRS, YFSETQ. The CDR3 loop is CASSLGDSDNEQFF. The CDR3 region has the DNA TGCGCCAGCAGCTTGGGCGACAGCGACAATGAGCAGTTCTTC. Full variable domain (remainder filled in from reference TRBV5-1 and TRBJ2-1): KAGVTQTPRYLIKTRGQQVTLSCSPISGHRSVSWYQQTPGQGLQFLFEYFSETQRNKGNFPGRFSGRQFSNSRSEMNVSTLELGDSALYLCASSLGDSDNEQFFGPGTRLTVL.

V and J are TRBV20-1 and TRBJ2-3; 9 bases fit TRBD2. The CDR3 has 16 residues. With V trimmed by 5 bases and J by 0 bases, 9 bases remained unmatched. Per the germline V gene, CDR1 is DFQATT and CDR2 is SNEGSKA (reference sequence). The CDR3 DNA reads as TGCAGTGCTCCCTCCCGAAGCGGGGGGAGCACAGATACGCAGTATTTT. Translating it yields CSAPSRSGGSTDTQYF.

CDR3 sequence: CASSATSGLFTDTQYF. In DNA, the CDR3 is TGTGCCAGCAGCGCGACTAGCGGGTTGTTCACAGATACGCAGTATTTT. The chain carries TRBV7-2 and TRBJ2-3; 10 bases map to TRBD2. The CDR3 consists of 16 residues. Germline V gene lookup returns CDR1 SGHTA and CDR2 FQGNSA. V shed 5 bases and J 2 bases; nucleotides not matched to a gene: 7.

In nucleotides, the CDR3 is TGTGCCAGCAGCTTCAGTGGGCAGGGGCTAGGTGAGCAGTTCTTC. Its protein product is CASSFSGQGLGEQFF. The V call is TRBV5-6, the J call TRBJ2-1; maybe TRBD1 (6 bases). Germline CDR1 SGHDT, CDR2 YYEEEE. Trimming took 2 bases from V and 9 from J, leaving 18 bases between them. The CDR3 extends over 15 amino acids.

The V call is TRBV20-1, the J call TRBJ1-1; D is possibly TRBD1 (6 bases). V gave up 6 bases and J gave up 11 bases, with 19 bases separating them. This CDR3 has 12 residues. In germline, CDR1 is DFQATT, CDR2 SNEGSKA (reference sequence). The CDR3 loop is CSANQGSRRAFF. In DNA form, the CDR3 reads TGCAGTGCGAACCAGGGGTCCCGTAGGGCTTTCTTT.

CDR3 DNA sequence: TGTGCCAGCGGGACTAGCGGGGGGGCCACAGATACGCAGTATTTT. Translation gives CASGTSGGATDTQYF. This chain joins TRBV2 and TRBJ2-3; 16 bases line up with TRBD2. V trimming: 8 bases; J trimming: 2 bases; junction bases outside the gene matches: 1. Germline CDR1 is SNHLY and CDR2 is FYNNEI. The CDR3 has 15 residues. Full variable domain (outside the CDR3, taken from reference TRBV2 and TRBJ2-3): EPEVTQTPSHQVTQMGQEVILRCVPISNHLYFYWYRQILGQKVEFLVSFYNNEISEKSEIFDDQFSVERPDGSNFTLKIRSTKLEDSAMYFCASGTSGGATDTQYFGPGTRLTVL.

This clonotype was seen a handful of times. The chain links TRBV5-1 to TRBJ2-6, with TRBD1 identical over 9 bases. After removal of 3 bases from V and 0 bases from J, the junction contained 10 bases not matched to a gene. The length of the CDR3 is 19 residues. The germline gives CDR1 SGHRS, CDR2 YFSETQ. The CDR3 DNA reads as TGCGCCAGCAGCTCCGGGACAGGGACCAAGAGCTCTGGGGCCAACGTCCTGACTTTC. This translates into CASSSGTGTKSSGANVLTF.

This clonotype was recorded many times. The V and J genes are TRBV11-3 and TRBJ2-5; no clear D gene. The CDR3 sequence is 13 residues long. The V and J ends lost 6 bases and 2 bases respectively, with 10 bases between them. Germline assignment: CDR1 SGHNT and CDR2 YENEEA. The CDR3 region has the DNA TGTGCCAGCAGTTCCCGGCTTCAAGAGACCCAGTACTTC. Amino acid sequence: CASSSRLQETQYF.

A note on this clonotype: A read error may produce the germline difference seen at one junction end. Here the CDR3 DNA reads TGTGCCAGCAGCTTTACGGGACCCACAGAGGCCCAGTACTTC. Translated, it gives CASSFTGPTEAQYF. The genes are TRBV11-2 and TRBJ2-5; D possibly uses TRBD1 or TRBD2 (5 bases each). This CDR3 is built from 14 residues. From germline, CDR1 is SGHAT and CDR2 FQNNGV.

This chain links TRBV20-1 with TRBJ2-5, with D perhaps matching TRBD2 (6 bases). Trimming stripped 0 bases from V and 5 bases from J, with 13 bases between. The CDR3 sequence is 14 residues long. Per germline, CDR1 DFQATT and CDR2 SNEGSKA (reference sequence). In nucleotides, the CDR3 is TGCAGTGCTAGAGAGGCGGGTGGGGGGGAGACCCAGTACTTC. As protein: CSAREAGGGETQYF.

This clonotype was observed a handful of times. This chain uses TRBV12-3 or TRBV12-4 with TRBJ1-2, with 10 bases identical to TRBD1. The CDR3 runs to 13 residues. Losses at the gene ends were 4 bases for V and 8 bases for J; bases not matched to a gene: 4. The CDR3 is CASSWGQGKGYTF. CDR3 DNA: TGTGCCAGCAGTTGGGGACAGGGGAAAGGCTACACCTTC.

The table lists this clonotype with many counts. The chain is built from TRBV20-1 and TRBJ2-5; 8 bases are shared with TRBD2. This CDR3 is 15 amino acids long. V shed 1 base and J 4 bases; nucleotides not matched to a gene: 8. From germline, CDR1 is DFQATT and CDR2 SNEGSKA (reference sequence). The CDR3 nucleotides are TGCAGTGCTAGAGGTTCCAGCGGGGGCCGAGAGACCCAGTACTTC. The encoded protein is CSARGSSGGRETQYF.